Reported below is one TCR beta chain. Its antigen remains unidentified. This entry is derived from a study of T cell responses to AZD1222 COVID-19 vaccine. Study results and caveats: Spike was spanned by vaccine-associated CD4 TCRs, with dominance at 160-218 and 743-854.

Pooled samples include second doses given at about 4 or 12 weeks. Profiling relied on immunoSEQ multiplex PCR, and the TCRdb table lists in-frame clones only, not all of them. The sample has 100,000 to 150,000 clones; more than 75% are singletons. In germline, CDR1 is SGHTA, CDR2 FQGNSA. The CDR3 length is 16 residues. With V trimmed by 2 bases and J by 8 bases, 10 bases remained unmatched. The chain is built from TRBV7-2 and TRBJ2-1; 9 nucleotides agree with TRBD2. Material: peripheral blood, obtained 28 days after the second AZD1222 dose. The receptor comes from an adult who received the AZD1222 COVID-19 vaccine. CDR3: CASSLQRAGGIHEQFF. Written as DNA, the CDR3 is TGTGCCAGCAGCTTACAGCGAGCGGGAGGTATTCATGAGCAGTTCTTC.